This TCR beta chain was sequenced during a study of cytomegalovirus exposure and HLA in healthy donors. Study-level points and caveats: Subsequent analysis of the roughly 120 validation repertoires found a tendency for first-cohort TCR clusters to co-occur. The study recorded fewer than 200 TCR beta chains that were cytomegalovirus-associated. Across donors, most TCRs were seen rarely, yet some public ones were widespread.

Concerning this clone: As yet, its antigen is unknown.

CDR3 size: 15 residues. After removal of 7 bases from V and 0 bases from J, the junction contained 8 bases not matched to a gene. In germline, CDR1 is SGHVS, CDR2 FQNEAQ. TCRdb keeps only in-frame clones here, not all; method: immunoSEQ multiplex PCR. The repertoire holds 300,000 or so clones, with around 90% as singletons. The V call is TRBV7-8, the J call TRBJ1-1; 7 nucleotides agree with TRBD1. Sequencing was performed on PBMCs. This clonotype was obtained from a man aged 30 to 39 in good health and CMV-seronegative. In DNA, the CDR3 is TGTGCCAGCACCCCCTCGGGACAGTTGAACACTGAAGCTTTCTTT. Its translation is CASTPSGQLNTEAFF.